The clone carrying this TCR beta chain showed up just once. Its specificity is not known. The data were obtained in a study of T cell responses to AZD1222 COVID-19 vaccine. Germline CDR1 is SGHDN and CDR2 is FVKESK. Trimming pared 4 bases from V and 8 bases from J, leaving 14 bases between. The CDR3 consists of 13 residues. Data came from immunoSEQ multiplex PCR; TCRdb stores just in-frame clones and leaves some out. The sample includes about 190,000 clones, approximately 91% of them seen just once. Findings of the study overall: Samples come after the peak T cell response, not at day 14. Females made up more of the donors, who were largely white British, and clonal diversity may have come out too low. Baseline serostatus was positive in only a handful of AZD1222 recipients.

Sample: peripheral blood, taken on day 0 of AZD1222 vaccination. The TCR sequence derives from an adult in good health. This chain connects TRBV14 to TRBJ1-1; D is undetermined. As DNA, the CDR3 is TGTGCCAGCAGCCCCCAGTATGAAGGGGAAGCTTTCTTT. Its translation is CASSPQYEGEAFF.